This T cell receptor beta chain is from a study of T cell repertoires in cytomegalovirus infection. Study outcomes and limitations: HLA-C-restricted TCR beta clonotypes specific for CMV led the ex vivo response.

Each CDR3 protein gets one entry after TCRdb re-called the reads with MiXCR. The sample consists of roughly 120,000 distinct CDR3 sequences, 10% of them appearing once. This clonotype was seen ten or more times. The antigen remains undetermined. The source is a human donor in good health (CMV status not recorded). Some clones in this sample may be carry-over from other donors' samples. The sequencing input was PBMCs, sequenced either directly or after in vitro stimulation (not recorded which).

CDR3 region: CASSLSGTASNYGYTF. The DNA for the CDR3 is TGTGCCAGCAGCTTAAGCGGAACAGCCTCTAACTATGGCTACACCTTC. This chain links TRBV7-2 with TRBJ1-2, with no clear D. The CDR3 is 16 amino acids. V gave up 2 bases and J gave up 0 bases, with 13 bases separating them. Germline V gene lookup returns CDR1 SGHTA and CDR2 FQGNSA.